The 9 T cell receptor beta chains below all came from one sample that was sequenced in a study of cytomegalovirus exposure and HLA in healthy donors. PCR used 60 Vbeta primers and 13 Jbeta primers. Assay used: immunoSEQ multiplex PCR; TCRdb lists only in-frame clones, some missing. The repertoire table contains around 200,000 clones. Sequenced input: PBMCs. The receptors come from a young woman in good health and CMV-seropositive.

V is TRBV2 and J is TRBJ2-5; the D is unclear. Deletions cut 4 bases from V and 5 bases from J, with 5 bases between. Germline V gene data show CDR1 as SNHLY and CDR2 as FYNNEI. This CDR3 is built from 11 residues. The CDR3 sequence is CASSVEETQYF. CDR3 nucleotides: TGTGCCAGCAGTGTCGAGGAGACCCAGTACTTC. The variable domain in full, completed from reference TRBV2 and TRBJ2-5, reads EPEVTQTPSHQVTQMGQEVILRCVPISNHLYFYWYRQILGQKVEFLVSFYNNEISEKSEIFDDQFSVERPDGSNFTLKIRSTKLEDSAMYFCASSVEETQYFGPGTRLLVL.

This sequence joins TRBV18 and TRBJ2-6; possibly TRBD2 for D (6 bases). The CDR3 runs 18 residues. Germline assignment: CDR1 KGHSH and CDR2 LQKENI. V gave up 3 bases and J gave up 0 bases, with 15 bases separating them. The CDR3 DNA sequence: TGTGCCAGCTCACCTAAGACGGGACTGAGCTCTGGGGCCAACGTCCTGACTTTC. This gives the protein CASSPKTGLSSGANVLTF.

CDR3 sequence reads: CASRETPAAEAFF. For the CDR3, the DNA is TGTGCCAGTAGAGAGACCCCGGCGGCTGAAGCTTTCTTT. The V gene is TRBV19, the J gene TRBJ1-1; D uncertain. The V end was cut by 6 bases, the J end by 6 bases, with 14 bases between. Per germline, CDR1 LNHDA and CDR2 SQIVND (reference sequence). There are 13 residues in the CDR3.

The genes are TRBV9 and TRBJ2-3; D uncertain. Between the trimmed V and J ends, which lost 0 bases and 1 base, there was a span of 6 bases. The CDR3 consists of 14 residues. CDR1 is SGDLS, CDR2 YYNGEE, per germline. The CDR3 sequence: CASSVVIGTDTQYF. CDR3 in DNA: TGTGCCAGCAGCGTAGTGATAGGCACAGATACGCAGTATTTT.

The chain uses TRBV5-4 and TRBJ2-7; 12 bases are a match to TRBD2. After removal of 2 bases from V and 6 bases from J, the junction contained 6 bases not matched to a gene. CDR1 and CDR2 from the germline V gene are SGHNT and YYREEE (reference sequence). CDR3 length: 15 amino acids. In DNA form, the CDR3 reads TGTGCCAGCAGCTTACTAGCGGGAGGTCCCGGCGAGCAGTACTTC. Residues: CASSLLAGGPGEQYF.

This chain joins TRBV6-5 and TRBJ2-7, with D tentatively TRBD2 (5 bases). This CDR3 region has 15 residues. V lost 6 bases and J lost 3, with 18 bases in between. In germline, CDR1 is MNHEY, CDR2 SVGAGI. CDR3 region: CASSPRWTGGYEQYF. The CDR3 nucleotides are TGTGCCAGCAGCCCGAGGTGGACTGGCGGCTACGAGCAGTACTTC.

The chain joins TRBV6-5 to TRBJ1-4; D possibly corresponds to TRBD1 (6 bases). This CDR3 is built from 13 residues. From germline, CDR1 is MNHEY and CDR2 SVGAGI. V lost 2 bases to trimming and J lost 12 bases, with 13 bases between them. This CDR3 reads CASSYQGPRELFF. The DNA for the CDR3 is TGTGCCAGCAGTTACCAGGGGCCGCGTGAACTGTTTTTT.

CDR3 nucleotide sequence: TGTGCCAGCAGTTTTAGAGGGGGCAACACCTTC. Translated: CASSFRGGNTF. This chain uses TRBV28 with TRBJ1-2; 7 bases match TRBD1. This CDR3 has 11 residues. After removal of 3 bases from V and 12 bases from J, the junction contained 4 bases not matched to a gene. Germline V gives CDR1 MDHEN, CDR2 SYDVKM.

As for this clone: At one end, the junction sequence differs from germline, possibly due to a read error. This chain joins TRBV5-1 and TRBJ2-6; possible D gene TRBD2, 6 bases. The CDR3 covers 17 residues. Germline CDR1 is SGHRS and CDR2 is YFSETQ. The CDR3 DNA reads TGCGCCAGCAGCCCAACTAATGCGGGGCGCGGGGCCGACGTCCTGACTTTC. Translated: CASSPTNAGRGADVLTF.